This TCR beta chain was captured by sequencing in a study of Tregs in tolerant kidney transplant recipients. Regarding the study as a whole: Activated donor B cell expansion appeared to reveal the most relevant donor-specific TCRbeta repertoire. No direct test of biological reproducibility was done here. In tolerant patients, donor-specific Tregs outgrew total Tregs, suggesting antigen-driven expansion.

Assay used: immunoSEQ multiplex PCR; TCRdb lists only in-frame clones, some missing. The table records tens of thousands of clones, more than 85% of them present only once. Mixed chimerism was transient after nonmyeloablative marrow transplants from related graft donors. Unstimulated Tregs (CD4+CD25+CD127-) and CD4+CD25- non-Tregs were sorted from PBMCs. Germline V gives CDR1 MNHNY, CDR2 SVGAGI (reference sequence). The CDR3 extends over 15 amino acids. V dropped 5 bases and J dropped 6 bases, with 20 bases sitting between them. For this clone: The target antigen is unknown.

The TCR comes from a human patient who received a combined kidney and bone marrow transplant. Some T cells may possibly be graft donor cells. This material consisted of CD4+ T cells from blood (PBMCs), taken 12 months after the transplant. This chain connects TRBV6-6 to TRBJ2-7, with D maybe TRBD2 (7 bases). CDR3 bases: TGTGCCAGCAGTACCGAATTCCGGGGGGCTAGCGAGCAGTACTTC. Its translation is CASSTEFRGASEQYF.